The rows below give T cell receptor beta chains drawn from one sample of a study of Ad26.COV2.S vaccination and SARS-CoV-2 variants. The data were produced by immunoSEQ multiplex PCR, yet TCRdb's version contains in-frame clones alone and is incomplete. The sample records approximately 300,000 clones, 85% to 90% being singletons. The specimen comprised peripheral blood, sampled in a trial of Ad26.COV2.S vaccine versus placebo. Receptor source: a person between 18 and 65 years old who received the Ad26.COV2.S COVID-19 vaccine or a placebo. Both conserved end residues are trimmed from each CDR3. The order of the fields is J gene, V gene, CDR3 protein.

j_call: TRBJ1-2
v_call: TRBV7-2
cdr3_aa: ASSLAQPANYGYT

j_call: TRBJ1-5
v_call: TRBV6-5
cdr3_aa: ASSQGARGNQPQH

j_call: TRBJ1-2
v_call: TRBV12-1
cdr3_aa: ASSSTPVDRGEWYGYT

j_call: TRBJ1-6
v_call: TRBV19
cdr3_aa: ASSVTPGGASYNSPLH

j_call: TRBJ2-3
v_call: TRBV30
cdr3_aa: AWSVGGSTDTQY

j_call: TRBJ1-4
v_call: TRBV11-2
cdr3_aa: ASSLGSPGRTNEKLF

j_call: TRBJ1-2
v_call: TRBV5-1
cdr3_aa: ASSLSAPGGRGNYGYT

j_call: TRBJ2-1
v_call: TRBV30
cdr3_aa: AWGLAGAYNEQF

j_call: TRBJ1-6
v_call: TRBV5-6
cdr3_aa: ASSFLRPYNSPLH

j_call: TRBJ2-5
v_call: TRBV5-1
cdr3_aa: ASSLGEGGHETQY

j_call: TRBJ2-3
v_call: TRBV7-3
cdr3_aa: ASSATGDTQY

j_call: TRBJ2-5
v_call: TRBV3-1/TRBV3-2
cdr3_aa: ASSRPSGGAQETQY

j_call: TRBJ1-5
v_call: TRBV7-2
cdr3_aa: ASSRAGQFSNQPQH

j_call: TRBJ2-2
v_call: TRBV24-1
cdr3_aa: ATSDPAAVGELF

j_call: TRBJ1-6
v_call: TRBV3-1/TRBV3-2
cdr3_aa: ASSRNSPLH

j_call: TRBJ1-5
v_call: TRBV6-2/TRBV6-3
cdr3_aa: ASSYSFTGESSNQPQH

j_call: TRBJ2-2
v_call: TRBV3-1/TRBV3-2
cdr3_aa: ASSPQAGFGGELF

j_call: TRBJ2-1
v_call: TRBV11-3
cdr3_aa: ASSLDLGGSNEQF

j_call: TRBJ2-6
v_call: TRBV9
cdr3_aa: ASSGSGTGQSGANVLT

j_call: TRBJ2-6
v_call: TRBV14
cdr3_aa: ASSPLGSGANVLT

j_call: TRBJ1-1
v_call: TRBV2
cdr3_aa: ASTGDRENTEAF

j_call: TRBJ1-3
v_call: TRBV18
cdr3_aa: ASSRNTLLSSSGNTIY

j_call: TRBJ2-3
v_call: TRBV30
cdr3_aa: AWSLGQPTDTQY

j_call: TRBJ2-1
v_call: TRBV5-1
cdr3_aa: ASSFHATTYNEQF

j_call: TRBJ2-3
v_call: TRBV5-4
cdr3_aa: ASWDGGLRDTQY

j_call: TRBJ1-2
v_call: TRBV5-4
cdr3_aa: ASSAGQGPGGYT

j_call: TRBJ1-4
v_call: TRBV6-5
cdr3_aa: ASSSGQATEKLF

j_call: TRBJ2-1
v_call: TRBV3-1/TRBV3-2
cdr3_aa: ASSQDIGTVYTYNEQF

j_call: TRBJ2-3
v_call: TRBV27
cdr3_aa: ASSLLGTGKADTQY

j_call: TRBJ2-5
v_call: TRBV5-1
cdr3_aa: ASSPDRVGETQY

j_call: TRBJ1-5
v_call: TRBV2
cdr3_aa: ASSEFARDNQPQH

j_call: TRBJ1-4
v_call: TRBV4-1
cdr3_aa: ASSQVVGAVGSEKLF

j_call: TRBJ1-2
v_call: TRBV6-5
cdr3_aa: ASSIRDRGFYGYT

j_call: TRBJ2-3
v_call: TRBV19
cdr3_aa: ASIGNLGTDTQY

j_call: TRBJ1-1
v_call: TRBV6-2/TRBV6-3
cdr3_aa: ASRYSENLNTEAF

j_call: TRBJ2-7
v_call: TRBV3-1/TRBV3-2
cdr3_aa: ASSLSRVPPYEQY

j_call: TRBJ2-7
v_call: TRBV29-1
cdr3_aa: SVRNYEQY

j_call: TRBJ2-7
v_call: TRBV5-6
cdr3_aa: ASSQSTGLTYEQY

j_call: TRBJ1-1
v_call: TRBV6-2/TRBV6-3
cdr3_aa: ASSYSSGRNTEAF

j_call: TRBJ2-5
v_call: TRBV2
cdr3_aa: ASSSDGGTKETQY

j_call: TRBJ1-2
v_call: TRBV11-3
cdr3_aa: ASSQGQIGGYT

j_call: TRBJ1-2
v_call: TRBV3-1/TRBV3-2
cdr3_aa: ASSQVGWDGAYGYT

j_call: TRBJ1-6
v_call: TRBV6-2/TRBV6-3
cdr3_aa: ASSYADRNNSPLH

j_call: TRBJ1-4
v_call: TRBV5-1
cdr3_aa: ASSPGGDEKLF

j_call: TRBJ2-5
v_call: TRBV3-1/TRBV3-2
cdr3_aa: ASSQGSGQETQY

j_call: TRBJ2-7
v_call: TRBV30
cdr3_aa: AWSARTSEQY

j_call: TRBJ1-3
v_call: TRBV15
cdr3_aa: ATSREGLGNTIY